The 10 T cell receptor beta chains reported below all come from one sample, sequenced in a study of low-dose radiotherapy and immunotherapy resistance in tumors. With a constant-region primer and a V-primer adapter, TCRs were subjected to around 20 PCR cycles of amplification. Each CDR3 protein is one row after TCRdb ran MiXCR on the reads. The repertoire holds roughly 50,000 distinct CDR3 sequences, with 33% as singletons. Time point indicated: after trial treatment. Sample treatment: LDRT plus nivolumab, ipilimumab, low-dose cyclophosphamide and aspirin (RACIN trial). This sample comprised PBMCs, obtained after low-dose radiotherapy plus immunotherapy. The origin of the receptors is a male donor with rectosigmoid adenocarcinoma.

This clonotype has ten or more counts. The chain combines TRBV12-3 or TRBV12-4 with TRBJ2-6; no firm D call. V was shortened by 6 bases and J by 3 bases, with 15 bases between the two germline ends. CDR3 size: 16 residues. The DNA of the CDR3 is TGTGCCAGCAGCCAACCGAGGCGCGGTGGGGCCAACGTCCTGACTTTC. Protein: CASSQPRRGGANVLTF.

The genes are TRBV10-2 and TRBJ2-7, with 9 bases lining up with TRBD1. The V segment lost 8 bases and the J segment 2 bases; nucleotides outside the gene matches: 7. The CDR3 is 14 amino acids. CDR1 is WSHSY and CDR2 is SAAADI in the germline V gene. The chain's CDR3 is CASGDRVPTYEQYF. DNA for the CDR3: TGCGCCAGCGGGGACAGGGTCCCTACCTACGAGCAGTACTTC.

The V gene is TRBV5-1, the J gene TRBJ2-2; no firm D call. Deletions cut 1 base from V and 2 bases from J, with 9 bases between. Germline lookup yields CDR1 SGHRS and CDR2 YFSETQ. This CDR3 has 15 residues. CDR3 in amino acids: CASSLNGVNTGELFF. CDR3 sequence (DNA): TGCGCCAGCAGCTTGAATGGTGTTAACACCGGGGAGCTGTTTTTT.

In its sample, this clonotype was seen many times. The chain uses TRBV28 and TRBJ1-2; D not resolved. The CDR3 covers 12 residues. The germline V gene has CDR1 MDHEN and CDR2 SYDVKM. V lost 3 bases to trimming and J lost 8 bases, with 10 bases between them. The CDR3 nucleotides read TGTGCCAGCAGTTTTGGTAAAAACGGCTACACCTTC. Translation: CASSFGKNGYTF.

About this clonotype itself: A single base separates this from a much larger clone, so it may be a read error. This chain connects TRBV27 to TRBJ2-1, with a tentative D call TRBD2 (5 bases). The CDR3 is 13 residues long. V dropped 3 bases and J dropped 4 bases, with 7 bases sitting between them. Germline V CDR1 and CDR2: MNHEY, SMNVEV (reference sequence). Here the CDR3 DNA reads TGTGCCAGCAGTTTCGGGGTGTACAATGAGCAGTTCTTC. Translated: CASSFGVYNEQFF.

This clonotype was counted only a few times. The rearrangement links TRBV6-2 or TRBV6-3 to TRBJ1-2; 7 nucleotides align to TRBD1. V was clipped by 5 bases and J by 13 bases; unmatched bases: 7. Per germline, CDR1 MNHEY and CDR2 SVGEGT. The CDR3 is 11 amino acids. The CDR3 region has the DNA TGTGCCAGCAGTCCATCGACAGGGATCACCTTC. This codes for CASSPSTGITF.

This clonotype has a count of ten or more. The CDR3 loop reads CASSYLSGPAYEQYF. The CDR3 region has the DNA TGTGCCAGCAGTTATCTGTCGGGGCCCGCCTACGAGCAGTACTTC. The chain recombines TRBV6-2 or TRBV6-3 with TRBJ2-7; D might be TRBD1 or TRBD2, each matching 5 bases. Germline V CDR1 and CDR2: MNHEY, SVGEGT. This CDR3 region has 15 residues. V lost 3 bases and J 2 bases, leaving 14 bases between the germline ends.

V gene TRBV7-2 combines with J gene TRBJ2-1; maybe TRBD2 (5 bases). The V end was cut by 6 bases, the J end by 11 bases, with 14 bases between. CDR3 length: 12 residues. Germline V gives CDR1 SGHTA, CDR2 FQGNSA. The CDR3 reads CASRDSGNQQFF. As DNA, the CDR3 is TGTGCCAGCAGGGATTCCGGGAACCAGCAGTTCTTC.

This clonotype was seen more than once but under ten times. The chain is built from TRBV6-1 and TRBJ1-1; TRBD1 aligns across 7 bases. V was clipped by 10 bases and J by 1 base; unmatched bases: 6. This CDR3 is built from 13 residues. Germline lookup yields CDR1 MNHNS and CDR2 SASEGT. The DNA for the CDR3 is TGTGCCACCAATCAGGGGGGGAACACTGAAGCTTTCTTT. Amino acid sequence: CATNQGGNTEAFF.

Details on this clonotype: A single base is all that separates this from a far larger clone, so a read error is likely. The rearrangement joins TRBV11-2 to TRBJ2-7, with 12 positions matching TRBD2. The CDR3 consists of 16 residues. V was clipped by 5 bases and J by 7 bases; unmatched bases: 12. Germline CDR1 is SGHAT and CDR2 is FQNNGV. The CDR3 loop reads CASSPGLAGGRNEQYF. CDR3 coding DNA: TGTGCCAGCAGCCCGGGCCTAGCGGGGGGGCGCAATGAGCAGTACTTC. Full variable domain (outside the CDR3, taken from reference TRBV11-2 and TRBJ2-7): EAGVAQSPRYKIIEKRQSVAFWCNPISGHATLYWYQQILGQGPKLLIQFQNNGVVDDSQLPKDRFSAERLKGVDSTLKIQPAKLEDSAVYLCASSPGLAGGRNEQYFGPGTRLTVT.